This T cell receptor (beta chain) came from a study of T-cell reconstitution after alpha-beta-depleted transplantation in children. This clonotype was seen repeatedly, ten times or more. What it recognizes is unknown. The V gene's germline CDR1 is SGHAT and CDR2 FQDESV (reference sequence). The CDR3 sequence is 15 residues long. With 5 bases clipped from V and 4 bases from J, the junction kept 7 bases outside the gene matches. Using unique molecular identifiers, the investigators prepared the TCRbeta library. TCRdb re-analysed the PCR reads in MiXCR, keeping a single row per CDR3 protein. This table has 150,000 to 200,000 distinct CDR3 sequences, 5.5% to 7% appearing once. General observations from the study: There were reportedly several hundred expanded graft clones from which alpha-beta T cells came about two months after transplant. After one year, T-cell counts and TCRbeta diversity mostly came from new T cells.

The sample was PBMCs, taken before TCRalphabeta/CD19-depleted stem cell transplant. The rearrangement uses TRBV11-1 and TRBJ2-1; TRBD2 matches 8 bases. This sequence originates from a girl under three years old with combined immunodeficiency, due to receive a stem cell transplant. CDR3 residues: CASSHGTSRYNEQFF. The CDR3 region has the DNA TGTGCCAGCAGCCATGGGACTAGTAGGTACAATGAGCAGTTCTTC.